A selection of T cell receptor beta chains follows, all from one sample in a study of patients and donors after allogeneic stem cell transplantation. TCRdb itself ran the RT-PCR reads through MiXCR, one entry per CDR3 protein. The data hold 150,000 to 200,000 distinct CDR3 sequences, with 35% to 50% observed a single time. Sequenced input: blood, either unsorted or a sorted T cell fraction (not recorded which). The receptor set was obtained from a human donor who was either an allogeneic HSCT recipient or a stem cell or donor lymphocyte infusion donor (not recorded which). It is not recorded whose cells these are; they may come from a transplant donor. Each CDR3 is given with its conserved first and last residue. The order of the fields is V gene, D gene, clone size, J gene, CDR3 DNA, CDR3 protein. A D gene is named only where the DNA matches it firmly. The listing skips clone size in some rows; elsewhere it reads once, few, many or a size class.

V gene: TRBV28; D gene: TRBD2; clone size: NA; J gene: TRBJ2-1; CDR3 DNA: TGTGCCAGCAGTTTAGCGGGACTAGCAGCTGAGCAGTTCTTC; CDR3 protein: CASSLAGLAAEQFF
V gene: TRBV4-3; D gene: TRBD2; clone size: NA; J gene: TRBJ2-3; CDR3 DNA: TGCGCCAGCAGCCAAGATTCTATCGGGAGGGCCGTAGATACGCAGTATTTT; CDR3 protein: CASSQDSIGRAVDTQYF
V gene: TRBV7-2; D gene: TRBD1; clone size: NA; J gene: TRBJ1-6; CDR3 DNA: TGTGCCAGCAGAGCCGTGAACAGGGGGCTCAATTCACCCCTCCACTTT; CDR3 protein: CASRAVNRGLNSPLHF
V gene: TRBV6-6; D gene: TRBD1; clone size: NA; J gene: TRBJ1-2; CDR3 DNA: TGTGCCAGCAGTGCGGACAGGGTAACTGACTATGGCTACACCTTC; CDR3 protein: CASSADRVTDYGYTF
V gene: TRBV9; D gene: NA; clone size: NA; J gene: TRBJ1-2; CDR3 DNA: TGTGCCAGCAGCCCGCAGGGACCTTATGGCTACACCTTC; CDR3 protein: CASSPQGPYGYTF
V gene: TRBV9; D gene: NA; clone size: few; J gene: TRBJ1-1; CDR3 DNA: TGTGCCAGCAGCGTGGGGGTGGTCAGTGAAGCTTTCTTT; CDR3 protein: CASSVGVVSEAFF
V gene: TRBV5-1; D gene: TRBD1; clone size: few; J gene: TRBJ2-7; CDR3 DNA: TGCGCCAGCAGCATATGGGACAGGGCTTACGAGCAGTACTTC; CDR3 protein: CASSIWDRAYEQYF
V gene: TRBV29-1; D gene: NA; clone size: NA; J gene: TRBJ1-1; CDR3 DNA: TGCAGCGTTCATCTGGGGGTGAACACTGAAGCTTTCTTT; CDR3 protein: CSVHLGVNTEAFF
V gene: TRBV6-5; D gene: NA; clone size: few; J gene: TRBJ1-5; CDR3 DNA: TGTGCCAGCAGTTACAGAAGGGGAGGTCAGCCCCAGCATTTT; CDR3 protein: CASSYRRGGQPQHF
V gene: TRBV12-3/TRBV12-4; D gene: NA; clone size: many; J gene: TRBJ1-1; CDR3 DNA: TGTGCCAGCAGTGGGAGTTGGAGTGGCACTGAAGCTTTCTTT; CDR3 protein: CASSGSWSGTEAFF
V gene: TRBV10-3; D gene: NA; clone size: NA; J gene: TRBJ1-4; CDR3 DNA: TGTGCCATCAGTGGCAGAGAGAATGAAAAACTGTTTTTT; CDR3 protein: CAISGRENEKLFF
V gene: TRBV15; D gene: NA; clone size: few; J gene: TRBJ1-5; CDR3 DNA: TGTGCCACCAGCAGTGATAGCAATCAGCCCCAGCATTTT; CDR3 protein: CATSSDSNQPQHF
V gene: TRBV12-3/TRBV12-4; D gene: NA; clone size: NA; J gene: TRBJ2-3; CDR3 DNA: TGTGCCAGCAGTTTAGTCCGGAAGACTCTTCACACAGATACGCAGTATTTT; CDR3 protein: CASSLVRKTLHTDTQYF
V gene: TRBV10-3; D gene: TRBD1; clone size: few; J gene: TRBJ2-7; CDR3 DNA: TGTGCCCCGGGACAGTCGTACGAGCAGTACTTC; CDR3 protein: CAPGQSYEQYF
V gene: TRBV20-1; D gene: NA; clone size: few; J gene: TRBJ1-6; CDR3 DNA: TGCAGTGCTAGAGAGATAAGAGGGACATCGAGGGATAATTCACCCCTCCACTTT; CDR3 protein: CSAREIRGTSRDNSPLHF
V gene: TRBV28; D gene: NA; clone size: few; J gene: TRBJ2-3; CDR3 DNA: TGTGCCAGCAGTTTATTGGGGAGCACAGATACGCAGTATTTT; CDR3 protein: CASSLLGSTDTQYF
V gene: TRBV29-1; D gene: NA; clone size: NA; J gene: TRBJ2-3; CDR3 DNA: TGCAGCGACGACAGGAGGACAGATACGCAGTATTTT; CDR3 protein: CSDDRRTDTQYF
V gene: TRBV27; D gene: TRBD1; clone size: NA; J gene: TRBJ1-4; CDR3 DNA: TGTGCCAGCAGTATCATCGGACAGGGGACTAATGAAAAACTGTTTTTT; CDR3 protein: CASSIIGQGTNEKLFF
V gene: TRBV15; D gene: NA; clone size: NA; J gene: TRBJ2-2; CDR3 DNA: TGTGCCACCAGCAGAGATGGGTCGGAGACCGGGGAGCTGTTTTTT; CDR3 protein: CATSRDGSETGELFF